This T cell receptor (beta chain) was sequenced during a study of T cell repertoires in cytomegalovirus infection. Overall study results and limits: In two of eight donors, the top clonotype was HLA-C-restricted CMV-specific.

TCRdb re-called the reads with MiXCR, one entry per CDR3 protein. This table holds 500,000 or so distinct CDR3 sequences, more than 15% found once. This clonotype turned up a few times. Its antigen is undetermined. V was pared by 2 bases and J by 14 bases, with 9 bases between. Germline CDR1 reads SGHDN; CDR2 reads FVKESK. CDR3 length: 11 amino acids. This sequence joins TRBV14 and TRBJ1-4, with no clear D. Material for sequencing was CD8+ T cells from PBMCs. This receptor was taken from a human donor in good health (CMV status not recorded). Some clones in this sample may be carry-over from other donors' samples. The CDR3 loop is CASSQWGGLFF. The CDR3 coding sequence is TGTGCCAGCAGCCAATGGGGAGGGCTGTTTTTT.